The clone carrying this T cell receptor beta chain rates as medium-sized. Its specificity is unknown. The record originates from a study of spatial heterogeneity in lung cancer. Study-wide findings and caveats: Tumors with more nonsynonymous mutations had more expanded intratumoral alpha and beta TCRs.

MiXCR was run by TCRdb on the 5' RACE reads, yielding one entry per CDR3 protein. The sample carries a few thousand distinct CDR3 sequences, around 20% recorded once. Time point given: sample taken at primary tumor resection. Trimming took off 8 bases at V and 5 bases at J, with 15 bases between the two ends. This CDR3 comprises 14 residues. Germline values: CDR1 MDHEN, CDR2 SYDVKM. The source of this sequence is a male donor with early-stage non-small cell lung cancer. V gene TRBV28 combines with J gene TRBJ1-4, with D tentatively TRBD1 (5 bases). The sample consisted of lung tumor tissue, taken at surgery. The CDR3 sequence is CASLTGGWNEKLFF. The CDR3 nucleotides read TGTGCCAGCCTTACGGGGGGGTGGAATGAAAAACTGTTTTTT.